This record covers a single T cell receptor (beta chain). The antigen remains unidentified. These data belong to a study of memory CD4+ T cells and cytomegalovirus serostatus. About the research overall: Healthy Belgian adult donors included under ten CMV-positive and some 24 CMV-negative people. Overall study findings and caveats: CMV serostatus prediction reached median AUC about 0.95, or 0.9 with US-trained model. CD4+ memory repertoires contained about two fifths of the 164 reported CMV TCRbeta sequences. Suggested: most of the CMV-linked TCR signature lies in CD4+ memory cells.

Sequencing was performed with immunoSEQ multiplex PCR; in TCRdb, only in-frame clones are kept and a portion is missing. This sample carries about 92,000 clones, about four fifths of them seen once, and the ten largest clones take 3.6%. The sort gate was single viable CD3+CD4+CD8-CD45RO+ cells for memory CD4+ T cells. V dropped 1 base and J dropped 0 bases, with 8 bases sitting between them. CDR1 and CDR2 (germline): SGHRS, YFSETQ. CDR3 length equals 15 residues. This TCR was sampled from an adult in good health and CMV-seropositive. This chain uses TRBV5-1 with TRBJ2-1; no firm D call. The sequenced sample was memory CD4+ T cells from blood. CDR3 protein: CASSLSYSSYNEQFF. CDR3 nucleotide sequence: TGCGCCAGCAGCTTGTCCTACAGCTCCTACAATGAGCAGTTCTTC.